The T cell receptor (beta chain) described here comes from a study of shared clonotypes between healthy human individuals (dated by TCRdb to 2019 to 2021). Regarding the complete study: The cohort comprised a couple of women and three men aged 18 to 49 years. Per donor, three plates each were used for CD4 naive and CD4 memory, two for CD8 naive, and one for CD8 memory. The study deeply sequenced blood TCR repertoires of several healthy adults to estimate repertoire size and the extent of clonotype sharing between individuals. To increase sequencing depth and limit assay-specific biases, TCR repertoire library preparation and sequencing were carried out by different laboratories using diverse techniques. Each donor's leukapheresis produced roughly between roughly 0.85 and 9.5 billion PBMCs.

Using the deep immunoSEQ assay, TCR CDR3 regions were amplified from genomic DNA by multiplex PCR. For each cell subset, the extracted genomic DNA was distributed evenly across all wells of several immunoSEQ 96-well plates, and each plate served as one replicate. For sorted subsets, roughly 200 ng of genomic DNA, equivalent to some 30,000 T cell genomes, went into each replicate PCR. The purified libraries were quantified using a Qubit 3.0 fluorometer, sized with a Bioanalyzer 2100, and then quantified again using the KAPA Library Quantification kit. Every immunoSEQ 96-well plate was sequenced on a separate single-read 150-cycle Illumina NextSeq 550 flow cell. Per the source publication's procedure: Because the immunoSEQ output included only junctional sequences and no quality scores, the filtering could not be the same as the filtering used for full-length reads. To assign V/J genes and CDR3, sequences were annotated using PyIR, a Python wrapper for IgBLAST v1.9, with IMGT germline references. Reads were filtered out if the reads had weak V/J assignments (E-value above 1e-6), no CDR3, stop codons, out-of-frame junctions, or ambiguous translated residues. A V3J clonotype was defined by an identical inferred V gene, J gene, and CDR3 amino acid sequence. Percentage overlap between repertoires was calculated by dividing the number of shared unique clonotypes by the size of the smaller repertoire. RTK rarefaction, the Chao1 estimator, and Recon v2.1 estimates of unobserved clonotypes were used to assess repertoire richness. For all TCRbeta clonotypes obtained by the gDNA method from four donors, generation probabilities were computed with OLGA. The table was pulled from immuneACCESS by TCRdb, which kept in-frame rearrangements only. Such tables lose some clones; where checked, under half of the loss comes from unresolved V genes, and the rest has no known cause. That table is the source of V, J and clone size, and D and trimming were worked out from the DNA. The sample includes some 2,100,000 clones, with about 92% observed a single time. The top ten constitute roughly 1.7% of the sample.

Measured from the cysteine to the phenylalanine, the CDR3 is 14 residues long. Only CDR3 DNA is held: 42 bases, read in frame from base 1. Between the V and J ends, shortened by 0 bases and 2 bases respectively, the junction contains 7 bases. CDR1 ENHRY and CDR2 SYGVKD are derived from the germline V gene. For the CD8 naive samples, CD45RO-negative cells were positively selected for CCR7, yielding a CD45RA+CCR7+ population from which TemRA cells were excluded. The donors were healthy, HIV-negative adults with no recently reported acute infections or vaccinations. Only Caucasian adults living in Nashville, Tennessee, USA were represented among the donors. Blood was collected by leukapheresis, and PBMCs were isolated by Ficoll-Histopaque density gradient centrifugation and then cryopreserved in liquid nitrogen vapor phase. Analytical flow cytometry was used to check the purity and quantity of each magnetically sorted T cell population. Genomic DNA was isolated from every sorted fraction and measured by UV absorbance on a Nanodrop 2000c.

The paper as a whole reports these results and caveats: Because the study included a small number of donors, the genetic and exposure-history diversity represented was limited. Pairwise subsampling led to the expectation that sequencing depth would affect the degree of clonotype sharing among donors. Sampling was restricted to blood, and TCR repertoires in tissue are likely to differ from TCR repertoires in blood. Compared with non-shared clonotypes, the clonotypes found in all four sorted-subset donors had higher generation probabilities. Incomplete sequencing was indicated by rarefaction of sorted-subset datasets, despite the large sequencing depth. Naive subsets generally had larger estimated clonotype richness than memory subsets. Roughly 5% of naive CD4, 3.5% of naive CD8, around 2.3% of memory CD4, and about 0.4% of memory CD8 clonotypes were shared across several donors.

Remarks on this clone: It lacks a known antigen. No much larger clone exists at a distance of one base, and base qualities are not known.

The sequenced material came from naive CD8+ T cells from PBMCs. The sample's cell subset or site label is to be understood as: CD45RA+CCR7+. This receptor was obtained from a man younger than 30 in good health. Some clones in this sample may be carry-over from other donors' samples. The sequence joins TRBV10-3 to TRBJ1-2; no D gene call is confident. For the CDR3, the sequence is CAISESGGNYGYTF. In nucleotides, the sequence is TGTGCCATCAGTGAGTCGGGAGGGAACTATGGCTACACCTTC.